This T cell receptor beta chain was profiled in a study of blood T cell repertoires in COVID-19. The V gene's germline CDR1 is SGDLS and CDR2 YYNGEE. Trimming at V came to 5 bases and at J to 7 bases, leaving 6 bases not matched to a gene. The CDR3 sequence is 13 residues long. TCRdb's table, derived via immunoSEQ multiplex PCR, lists solely in-frame clones and lacks some. The sample has roughly 30,000 clones; about 93% are singletons. The chain couples TRBV9 to TRBJ1-1; 9 bases agree with TRBD1. Source material: peripheral blood. The TCR was taken from a human donor in a cohort sampled during active COVID-19. CDR3 region: CASSGQGRGEAFF. DNA for the CDR3: TGTGCCAGCAGTGGACAGGGGAGAGGTGAAGCTTTCTTT.